One sample yielded the 10 T cell receptor beta chains listed below, sequenced in a study of human T cells and chemical hapten exposure. TCRdb analysed the RACE reads with MiXCR anew, one entry per CDR3 protein. The sample includes 140,000 or so distinct CDR3 sequences, approximately 10% seen only once; the top ten take 1.4%. Time point specified: patch test 2, 6 weeks after DPC sensitization. Documented treatment: therapeutic diphenylcyclopropenone sensitization with weekly scalp DPC. Sequenced here: whole blood, sampled in connection with sensitization to the hapten diphenylcyclopropenone (DPC). These receptors came from a woman aged 45-60 years with alopecia areata. Some clones in this sample may be carry-over from other donors' samples.

This chain uses TRBV6-2 or TRBV6-3 with TRBJ2-5; unclear D gene. Germline values: CDR1 MNHEY, CDR2 SVGEGT. The V and J ends lost 5 bases and 5 bases respectively, with 12 bases between them. The CDR3 contains 13 residues. The CDR3 spells CASSPLRWETQYF. The DNA for the CDR3 is TGTGCCAGCAGTCCGCTCCGGTGGGAGACCCAGTACTTC.

This clonotype was seen repeatedly, ten times or more. This chain uses TRBV5-1 with TRBJ2-1; maybe TRBD2 (5 bases). In germline, CDR1 is SGHRS, CDR2 YFSETQ. Between the trimmed V and J ends, which lost 0 bases and 7 bases, there was a span of 14 bases. The CDR3 runs 15 residues. CDR3 bases: TGCGCCAGCAGCTTGGGGAGGACCCCCGGGAATGAGCAGTTCTTC. It codes for CASSLGRTPGNEQFF.

The chain employs TRBV20-1 and TRBJ2-1; 10 bases agree with TRBD2. The CDR3 covers 15 residues. V was clipped by 6 bases and J by 7 bases; unmatched bases: 12. From germline, CDR1 is DFQATT and CDR2 SNEGSKA (reference sequence). The DNA for the CDR3 is TGCAGTGCGGACCCAGCGGGAGGGCCGATTAATGAGCAGTTCTTC. Translation gives CSADPAGGPINEQFF.

This clonotype appeared many times. The rearrangement uses TRBV24-1 and TRBJ1-2; D possibly corresponds to TRBD1 (6 bases). The germline V gene encodes CDR1 KGHDR and CDR2 SFDVKD. V was cut by 3 bases and J by 8 bases, with 18 bases left in between. The CDR3 has 15 amino acids. The CDR3 DNA reads as TGTGCCACCAGTGATCCGGGGGCCCTTCTTTACGGCTACACCTTC. Translating gives CATSDPGALLYGYTF.

This clonotype appeared many times. This rearrangement joins TRBV5-1 to TRBJ1-6; tentatively, D is TRBD1 (5 bases). This CDR3 is 15 amino acids long. The ends were cut back, 0 bases at V and 8 bases at J, with 12 bases in the middle. The germline V gene encodes CDR1 SGHRS and CDR2 YFSETQ. The CDR3 reads CASSLVGQGDSPLHF. The CDR3 nucleotides read TGCGCCAGCAGCTTGGTGGGGCAGGGTGATTCACCCCTCCACTTT. The full variable domain, in which reference TRBV5-1 and TRBJ1-6 provide the parts outside the CDR3, is KAGVTQTPRYLIKTRGQQVTLSCSPISGHRSVSWYQQTPGQGLQFLFEYFSETQRNKGNFPGRFSGRQFSNSRSEMNVSTLELGDSALYLCASSLVGQGDSPLHFGNGTRLTVT.

The V and J genes are TRBV11-2 and TRBJ2-2, with D maybe TRBD2 (5 bases). CDR1 and CDR2 from the germline V gene are SGHAT and FQNNGV. The CDR3 spans 14 residues. V gave up 3 bases and J gave up 4 bases, with 9 bases separating them. Written as DNA, the CDR3 is TGTGCCAGCAGCTTGAGACGGGGCACCGGGGAGCTGTTTTTT. Translation: CASSLRRGTGELFF.

This clonotype was seen ten or more times. The CDR3 sequence: CASSPKSTINTEAFF. In DNA form, the CDR3 reads TGTGCCAGCAGCCCCAAGTCGACAATAAACACTGAAGCTTTCTTT. This sequence joins TRBV9 and TRBJ1-1; D gene uncertain. Germline V gene lookup returns CDR1 SGDLS and CDR2 YYNGEE. There are 15 residues in the CDR3. V gave up 4 bases and J gave up 2 bases, with 15 bases separating them.

V is TRBV5-1 and J is TRBJ2-7; a possible D gene is TRBD2 (5 bases). The V and J ends lost 4 bases and 2 bases respectively, with 7 bases between them. This CDR3 contains 12 residues. Germline CDR1 reads SGHRS; CDR2 reads YFSETQ. The CDR3 DNA follows: TGCGCCAGCAGCGCCGGGACCTACGAGCAGTACTTC. Its protein product is CASSAGTYEQYF.

This chain links TRBV18 with TRBJ2-2, with D tentatively TRBD2 (6 bases). The germline V gene has CDR1 KGHSH and CDR2 LQKENI. The length of the CDR3 is 16 residues. V shed 3 bases and J shed 3 bases, with 14 bases lying between them. DNA of the CDR3: TGTGCCAGCTCACCTGTTAGCGGTCGAGACACCGGGGAGCTGTTTTTT. Its translation is CASSPVSGRDTGELFF.

This clonotype occurred many times. The chain employs TRBV29-1 and TRBJ2-7; 12 bases align to TRBD2. CDR1 and CDR2 from the germline V gene are SQVTM and ANQGSEA. The CDR3 consists of 16 residues. V gave up 1 base and J gave up 7 bases; unmatched junction bases: 11. The CDR3 reads CSVEGLTSGSGSEQYF. CDR3 nucleotide sequence: TGCAGCGTTGAAGGTTTGACTAGCGGGAGTGGCTCTGAGCAGTACTTC.